This T cell receptor beta chain was recovered during a study of T cells in localized non-small cell lung cancer. The CDR3 length is 15 residues. Trimming shortened V by 6 bases and J by 1 base, and 15 bases separated the two germline ends. Germline CDR1 is MNHGY and CDR2 is SAAAGT. Sequencing used immunoSEQ multiplex PCR; TCRdb keeps in-frame clones, though not all of them. The table includes thousands of clones, roughly three fifths detected once. This clone has only a few counts. This sequence joins TRBV6-8 and TRBJ1-1, with D uncertain. The clonotype was recovered from a male donor at least 60 years old with stage I squamous cell lung carcinoma. The source was lymph node tissue, collected before any cancer treatment. CDR3 amino acids: CASRELAGPNTEAFF. CDR3 nucleotides: TGTGCCAGCAGAGAATTGGCCGGCCCGAACACTGAAGCTTTCTTT.